This T cell receptor (beta chain) is from a study of blood T cell repertoires in COVID-19. Study in general: The United States, Italy and Spain supplied acute and convalescent COVID-19 samples. Nucleic acid was either cDNA or gDNA, and it came from T cells, B-cell-depleted T cells, or PBMCs.

As handled by the study authors: Nucleated cell counts were estimated from reference gene primer amplification. Sequenced by immunoSEQ multiplex PCR; TCRdb stores in-frame clones only, minus some. That table supplies the V and J calls and clone size; D and trimming were determined from the DNA. The table records 110,000 to 150,000 clones, around 82% of them present only once. The ends were cut back, 4 bases at V and 1 base at J, with 16 bases in the middle. Per germline, CDR1 SGHDT and CDR2 YYEEEE. The CDR3 is made up of 16 amino acids. The V gene is TRBV5-6, the J gene TRBJ2-3, with a weak D call TRBD2 (7 bases). This TCR was sampled from a human donor in a cohort sampled during active COVID-19. Sequencing input: peripheral blood. CDR3 nucleotide sequence: TGTGCCAGCAGCACCCCGGTCGGGGGGCGCACAGATACGCAGTATTTT. Its translation is CASSTPVGGRTDTQYF.